Reported below is one TCR beta chain. The source of the sample is a study of blood T cell repertoires in COVID-19. Assay used: immunoSEQ multiplex PCR; TCRdb lists only in-frame clones, some missing. The sample includes 250,000 to 350,000 clones, 88% of them seen just once. The CDR3 runs 13 residues. In germline, CDR1 is SGHRS, CDR2 YFSETQ. Trimming took off 1 base at V and 5 bases at J, with 10 bases between the two ends. The rearrangement uses TRBV5-1 and TRBJ2-7; maybe TRBD1 (6 bases). Sample: peripheral blood. This TCR was sampled from a woman between 25 and 40 years old with COVID-19, enrolled during active disease. The CDR3 is CASSLTGSHEQYF. CDR3 nucleotide sequence: TGCGCCAGCAGCTTGACAGGGAGCCACGAGCAGTACTTC.